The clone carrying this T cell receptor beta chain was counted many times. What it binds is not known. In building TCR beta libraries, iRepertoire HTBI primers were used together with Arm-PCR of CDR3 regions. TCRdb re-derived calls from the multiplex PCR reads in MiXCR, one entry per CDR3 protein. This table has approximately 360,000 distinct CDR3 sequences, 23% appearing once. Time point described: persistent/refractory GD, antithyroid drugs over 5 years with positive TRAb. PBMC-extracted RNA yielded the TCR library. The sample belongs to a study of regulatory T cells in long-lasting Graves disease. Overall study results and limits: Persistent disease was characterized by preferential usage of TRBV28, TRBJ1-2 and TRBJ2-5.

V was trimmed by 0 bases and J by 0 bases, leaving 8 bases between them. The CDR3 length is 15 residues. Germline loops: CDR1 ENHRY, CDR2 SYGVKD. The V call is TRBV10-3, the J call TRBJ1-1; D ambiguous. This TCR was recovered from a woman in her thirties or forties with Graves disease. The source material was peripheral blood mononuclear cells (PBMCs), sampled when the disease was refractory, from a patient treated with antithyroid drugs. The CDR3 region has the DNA TGTGCCATCAGTGAGTCAGAGGTCTTGAACACTGAAGCTTTCTTT. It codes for CAISESEVLNTEAFF.